This T cell receptor beta chain was profiled in a study of OX40 agonist ivuxolimab in advanced cancers. Study background: Patients' therapy was ivuxolimab, an antibody that acts as an agonist of OX40 (CD134). The group had a mean age of 60 years, ranged from roughly 23 to 90, and was 82.7% male. Every 2 weeks, patients got intravenous ivuxolimab at one of six dose levels (0.01-10 mg/kg).

At baseline, cycle 4 day 1, and cycle 7 day 1, blood was sampled. TCRdb keeps only in-frame clones here, not all; method: immunoSEQ multiplex PCR. The sample gives 71,000 or so clones, about 81% of which show up once; about 5% is in the top ten. This clone was detected once. The sample was CD4+ or CD8+ T cells sorted from blood, taken in a trial of the OX40 agonist ivuxolimab. This clonotype originated in an adult with an advanced solid tumor such as melanoma, head and neck, liver or kidney cancer.

The CDR3 DNA sequence: TGTGCCAGCAGCGAATTCTACAGGGCGGACACTGAAGCTTTCTTT. It yields the protein CASSEFYRADTEAFF. The gene calls are TRBV21-1 and TRBJ1-1; the table's TRBD1 call for D was not verified on the DNA. TRBV21-1 has pseudogene status. The CDR3 has 15 residues.